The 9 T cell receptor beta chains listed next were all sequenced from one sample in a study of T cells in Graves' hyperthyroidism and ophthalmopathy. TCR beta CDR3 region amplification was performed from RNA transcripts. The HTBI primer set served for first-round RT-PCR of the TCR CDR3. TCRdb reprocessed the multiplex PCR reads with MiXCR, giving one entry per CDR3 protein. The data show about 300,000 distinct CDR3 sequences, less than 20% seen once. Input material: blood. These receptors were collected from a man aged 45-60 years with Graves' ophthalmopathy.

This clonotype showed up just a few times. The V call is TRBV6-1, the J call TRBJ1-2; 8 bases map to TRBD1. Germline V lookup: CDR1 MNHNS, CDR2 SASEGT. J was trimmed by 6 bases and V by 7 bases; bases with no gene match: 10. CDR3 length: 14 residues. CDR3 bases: TGTGCCAGCATCTTATCGACAGGGGCGGATGGCTACACCTTC. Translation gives CASILSTGADGYTF.

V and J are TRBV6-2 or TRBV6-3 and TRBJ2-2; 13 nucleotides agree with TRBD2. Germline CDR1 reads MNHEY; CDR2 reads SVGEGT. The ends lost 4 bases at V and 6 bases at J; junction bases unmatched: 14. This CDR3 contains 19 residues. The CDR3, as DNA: TGTGCCAGCAGTTTAGGACTAGCGGGAGAAACCCTCGAGCCCGGGGAGCTGTTTTTT. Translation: CASSLGLAGETLEPGELFF.

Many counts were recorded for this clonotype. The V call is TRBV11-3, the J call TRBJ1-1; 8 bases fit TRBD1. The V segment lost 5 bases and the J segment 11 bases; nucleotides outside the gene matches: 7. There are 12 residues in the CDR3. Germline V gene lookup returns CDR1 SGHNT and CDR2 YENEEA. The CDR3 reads CASSDRGRRAFF. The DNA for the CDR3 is TGTGCCAGCAGCGACAGGGGACGCCGGGCTTTCTTT.

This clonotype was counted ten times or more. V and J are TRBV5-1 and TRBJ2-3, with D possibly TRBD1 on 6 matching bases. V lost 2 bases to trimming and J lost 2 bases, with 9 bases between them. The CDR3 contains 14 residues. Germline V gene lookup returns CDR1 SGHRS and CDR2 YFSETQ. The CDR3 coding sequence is TGCGCCAGCAGCTTCAACAGGGACACAGATACGCAGTATTTT. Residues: CASSFNRDTDTQYF.

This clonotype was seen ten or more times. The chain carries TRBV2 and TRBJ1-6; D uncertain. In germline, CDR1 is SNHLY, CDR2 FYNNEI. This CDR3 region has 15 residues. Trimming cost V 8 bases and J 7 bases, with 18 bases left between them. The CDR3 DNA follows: TGTGCCAGCGATTTGGCACAGACGGCGAATTCACCCCTCCACTTT. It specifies CASDLAQTANSPLHF.

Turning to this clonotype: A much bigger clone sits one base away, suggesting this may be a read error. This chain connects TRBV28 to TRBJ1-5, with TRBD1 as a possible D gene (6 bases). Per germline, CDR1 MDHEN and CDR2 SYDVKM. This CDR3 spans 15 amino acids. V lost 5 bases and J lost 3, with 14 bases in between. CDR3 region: CASSPRQENNQPQHF. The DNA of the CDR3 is TGTGCCAGCAGTCCAAGACAGGAGAACAATCAGCCCCAGCATTTT.

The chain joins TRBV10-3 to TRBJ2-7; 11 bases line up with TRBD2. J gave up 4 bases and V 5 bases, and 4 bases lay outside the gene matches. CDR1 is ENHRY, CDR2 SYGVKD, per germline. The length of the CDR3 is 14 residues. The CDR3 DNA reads TGTGCCATCAGTCTAGCGGGAGGAACATACGAGCAGTACTTC. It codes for CAISLAGGTYEQYF.

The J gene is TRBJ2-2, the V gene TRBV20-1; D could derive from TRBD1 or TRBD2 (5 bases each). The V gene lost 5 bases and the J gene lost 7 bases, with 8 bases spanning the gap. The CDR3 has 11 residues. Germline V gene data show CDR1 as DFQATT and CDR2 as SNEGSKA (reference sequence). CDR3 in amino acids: CSARDVGELFF. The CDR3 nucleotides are TGCAGTGCTCGGGACGTCGGGGAGCTGTTTTTT.

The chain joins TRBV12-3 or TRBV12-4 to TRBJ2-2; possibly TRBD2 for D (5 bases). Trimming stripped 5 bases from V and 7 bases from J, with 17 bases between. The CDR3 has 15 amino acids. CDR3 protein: CASSPQRSLGGELFF. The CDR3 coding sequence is TGTGCCAGCAGTCCCCAGCGGTCGCTGGGCGGGGAGCTGTTTTTT.